A single sample is the source of the 25 T cell receptor beta chains below, sequenced in a study of neurological immune-mediated disorders. Each CDR3 protein gets one entry after TCRdb re-called the 5' RACE reads with MiXCR. There are tens of thousands of distinct CDR3 sequences in the sample; roughly 10% occur only once, and roughly 4% lies in the top ten. Time point denoted: technical triplicate 1. Source material: PBMCs. All receptors derive from a man aged 55 to 70 with HTLV-1-associated myelopathy (HAM/TSP).

Of note for this clonotype: A junction boundary mismatches the germline segment, possibly from a read error. The chain uses TRBV6-5 and TRBJ1-2; D perhaps matches TRBD1 (5 bases). The CDR3 sequence is 15 residues long. Germline V gives CDR1 MNHEY, CDR2 SVGAGI. CDR3 amino acids: CASSRKQGANYGYDF. The DNA for the CDR3 is TGTGCCAGCAGCCGAAAGCAGGGAGCTAACTATGGCTACGACTTC.

This clonotype was seen ten or more times. V gene TRBV25-1 combines with J gene TRBJ1-2; no firm D call. The germline V gene has CDR1 MGHDK and CDR2 SYGVNS. The V end lost 2 bases, the J end lost 4 bases, and 8 bases lay between the germline ends. The CDR3 totals 13 residues. The CDR3 DNA is TGTGCCAGCAGTGAAAGGCGGGGCTATGGCTACACCTTC. Amino acid sequence: CASSERRGYGYTF.

By share of the sample, this clonotype is medium-sized. The chain couples TRBV20-1 to TRBJ1-5; D may be TRBD1 (5 bases). Germline V CDR1 and CDR2: DFQATT, SNEGSKA (reference sequence). The CDR3 loop spans 15 amino acids. V lost 6 bases, J lost 1 base, and 16 bases lay in between. The CDR3: CSAGGRGSSNQPQHF. The CDR3 region has the DNA TGCAGTGCCGGAGGACGGGGCAGCAGCAATCAGCCCCAGCATTTT.

This clonotype has ten or more counts. The chain uses TRBV27 and TRBJ2-7; D not certain. Trimming stripped 2 bases from V and 2 bases from J, with 13 bases between. The CDR3 is 15 residues long. Per the germline V gene, CDR1 is MNHEY and CDR2 is SMNVEV (reference sequence). Written as DNA, the CDR3 is TGTGCCAGCAGTTTAACGGCGGCGGCTACCTACGAGCAGTACTTC. Translated: CASSLTAAATYEQYF.

In its sample, this clonotype was seen many times. The chain joins TRBV5-5 to TRBJ2-2; 10 nucleotides match TRBD1. Germline assignment: CDR1 SGHKS and CDR2 YYEKEE (reference sequence). J lost 1 base, V lost 0 bases, and 3 bases had no gene match. The CDR3 runs to 17 residues. Here the CDR3 DNA reads TGTGCCAGCAGCTTGGGGACAGGGGGTTGGAACACCGGGGAGCTGTTTTTT. Its protein product is CASSLGTGGWNTGELFF.

This clonotype was seen repeatedly, ten times or more. The V and J genes are TRBV20-1 and TRBJ1-4; perhaps TRBD1 as D (6 bases). CDR3 length: 15 residues. CDR1 and CDR2 from the germline V gene are DFQATT and SNEGSKA (reference sequence). The ends were cut back, 6 bases at V and 5 bases at J, with 19 bases in the middle. CDR3 residues: CSADRTTGRNEKLFF. The CDR3 nucleotides are TGCAGTGCAGACCGTACGACAGGCAGGAATGAAAAACTGTTTTTT.

The V call is TRBV20-1, the J call TRBJ1-1, with D perhaps matching TRBD1 (6 bases). This CDR3 is 15 amino acids long. Between the trimmed V and J ends, which lost 4 bases and 3 bases, there was a span of 18 bases. Germline values: CDR1 DFQATT, CDR2 SNEGSKA (reference sequence). In DNA form, the CDR3 reads TGCAGTGCTACAGTGCCTGGGGGGCGCGACACTGAAGCTTTCTTT. It is translated as CSATVPGGRDTEAFF.

The sample holds many counts of this clonotype. The chain joins TRBV5-1 to TRBJ2-3; TRBD2 is a possible D gene (6 bases). Germline CDR1 and CDR2: SGHRS and YFSETQ. V was trimmed by 4 bases and J by 4 bases, leaving 16 bases between them. The CDR3 runs to 15 residues. The CDR3 here is CASSLGSERSDTQYF. The CDR3 nucleotides read TGCGCCAGCAGCCTCGGGAGCGAGAGATCAGATACGCAGTATTTT.

In its sample, this clonotype was seen many times. V and J are TRBV10-3 and TRBJ1-1; D ambiguous. This CDR3 comprises 15 residues. V lost 2 bases to trimming and J lost 1 base, with 11 bases between them. Per the germline V gene, CDR1 is ENHRY and CDR2 is SYGVKD. CDR3 region: CAISEPRPRNTEAFF. The DNA of the CDR3 is TGTGCCATCAGTGAGCCAAGACCGAGGAACACTGAAGCTTTCTTT.

Many counts were recorded for this clonotype. The rearrangement joins TRBV5-1 to TRBJ2-1; D is possibly TRBD1 (5 bases). This CDR3 comprises 16 residues. The V end was cut by 4 bases, the J end by 6 bases, with 20 bases between. CDR1 is SGHRS and CDR2 is YFSETQ in the germline V gene. In DNA, the CDR3 is TGCGCCAGCAGCATAGGGCAGGGTGACCTTGGCAATGAGCAGTTCTTC. The encoded protein is CASSIGQGDLGNEQFF.

This clonotype was picked up many times. The rearrangement links TRBV20-1 to TRBJ2-1; D unresolved. From germline, CDR1 is DFQATT and CDR2 SNEGSKA (reference sequence). This CDR3 comprises 14 residues. The V end lost 1 base, the J end lost 0 bases, and 7 bases lay between the germline ends. CDR3 coding DNA: TGCAGTGCTAGAGGGCTTAGCTCCTACAATGAGCAGTTCTTC. It translates to CSARGLSSYNEQFF.

This clonotype has at least ten counts. The J gene is TRBJ2-5, the V gene TRBV2; D is unclear. V was cut by 8 bases and J by 7 bases, with 11 bases left in between. This CDR3 is 11 amino acids long. Looked up from germline, CDR1 is SNHLY and CDR2 is FYNNEI. CDR3 bases: TGTGCCAGCGTAACAGAAGGGACCCAGTACTTC. Its protein is CASVTEGTQYF. Using reference TRBV2 and TRBJ2-5 for the parts outside the CDR3, the full variable domain is EPEVTQTPSHQVTQMGQEVILRCVPISNHLYFYWYRQILGQKVEFLVSFYNNEISEKSEIFDDQFSVERPDGSNFTLKIRSTKLEDSAMYFCASVTEGTQYFGPGTRLLVL.

This clonotype was recorded at least ten times. The chain joins TRBV5-1 to TRBJ2-7; D may be TRBD1 (6 bases). The CDR3 consists of 14 residues. Trimming took 4 bases from V and 1 from J, leaving 12 bases between them. Germline-derived CDR1 and CDR2 are SGHRS and YFSETQ. The CDR3 loop is CASSQLDRSYEQYF. The CDR3, as DNA: TGCGCCAGCAGCCAACTCGACAGGTCCTACGAGCAGTACTTC.

The chain carries TRBV4-1 and TRBJ2-7, with 11 bases fitting TRBD1. Unmatched junction bases numbered 19, after V lost 2 bases and J lost 4 bases. Germline V gene sequence: CDR1 MGHRA, CDR2 YSYEKL. The CDR3 runs 20 residues. The CDR3 nucleotides are TGCGCCAGCAGCCAACTCGGGGGACAGGGGGTAGGTAGCGGGAGATACGAGCAGTACTTC. Residues: CASSQLGGQGVGSGRYEQYF.

J is TRBJ2-7 and V is TRBV27; 7 bases match TRBD2. The CDR3 length is 17 residues. The V gene's germline CDR1 is MNHEY and CDR2 SMNVEV (reference sequence). Unmatched junction bases numbered 18, after V lost 7 bases and J lost 3 bases. The CDR3 spells CASTLGDPGTNLYEQYF. As DNA, the CDR3 is TGTGCCAGCACCCTAGGGGACCCCGGGACTAACCTCTACGAGCAGTACTTC.

The sample holds many counts of this clonotype. The chain is built from TRBV20-1 and TRBJ1-2; 7 nucleotides line up with TRBD1. This CDR3 is 12 amino acids long. Unmatched junction bases numbered 5, after V lost 6 bases and J lost 4 bases. Germline values: CDR1 DFQATT, CDR2 SNEGSKA (reference sequence). The CDR3 DNA reads TGCAGTGCCACCCGACAGGGCTATGGCTACACCTTC. Translating gives CSATRQGYGYTF.

This clonotype was detected many times. The genes are TRBV24-1 and TRBJ1-2, with 7 bases matching TRBD1. From germline, CDR1 is KGHDR and CDR2 SFDVKD. This CDR3 contains 15 residues. The J segment lost 4 bases and the V segment lost 4 bases, leaving 8 bases of the junction unmatched. The CDR3 nucleotides read TGTGCCACCAGTGACGCGACCGGGACAGTCTATGGCTACACCTTC. Protein: CATSDATGTVYGYTF.

As concerns this clonotype: A much larger clone differs by one base, so this may be a read error. The genes are TRBV24-1 and TRBJ2-6, with 9 bases lining up with TRBD1. Germline values: CDR1 KGHDR, CDR2 SFDVKD. The CDR3 is 18 residues long. The DNA for the CDR3 is TGTTCCACCAGTGACCCGGGACAGGGAAGCTCTGGGGCCAACGTCCTGACTTTC. It is translated as CSTSDPGQGSSGANVLTF.

There are many counts of this clonotype. The chain uses TRBV5-1 and TRBJ2-5, with TRBD2 identical over 7 bases. The V gene's germline CDR1 is SGHRS and CDR2 YFSETQ. V gave up 0 bases and J gave up 2 bases; unmatched junction bases: 4. CDR3 length: 15 amino acids. CDR3 in amino acids: CASSLVPSGQETQYF. For the CDR3, the DNA is TGCGCCAGCAGCTTGGTACCTAGCGGACAAGAGACCCAGTACTTC. Supplemented by reference TRBV5-1 and TRBJ2-5, the full variable domain reads KAGVTQTPRYLIKTRGQQVTLSCSPISGHRSVSWYQQTPGQGLQFLFEYFSETQRNKGNFPGRFSGRQFSNSRSEMNVSTLELGDSALYLCASSLVPSGQETQYFGPGTRLLVL.

In this sample, this clonotype turned up many times. The V and J genes are TRBV5-5 and TRBJ2-1; 7 positions agree with TRBD2. Trimming cost V 1 base and J 3 bases; bases outside gene matches: 7. The CDR3 extends over 16 amino acids. Per germline, CDR1 SGHKS and CDR2 YYEKEE (reference sequence). The CDR3 loop reads CASSLPTGGLYNEQFF. Here the CDR3 DNA reads TGTGCCAGCAGCTTGCCGACGGGAGGCCTCTACAATGAGCAGTTCTTC. Full variable domain (outside the CDR3, taken from reference TRBV5-5 and TRBJ2-1): DAGVTQSPTHLIKTRGQQVTLRCSPISGHKSVSWYQQVLGQGPQFIFQYYEKEERGRGNFPDRFSARQFPNYSSELNVNALLLGDSALYLCASSLPTGGLYNEQFFGPGTRLTVL.

This clonotype was observed many times. This chain uses TRBV5-1 with TRBJ1-6; the D gene is possibly TRBD1 (5 bases). Between the trimmed V and J ends, which lost 2 bases and 0 bases, there was a span of 18 bases. Germline CDR1 is SGHRS and CDR2 is YFSETQ. This CDR3 region has 19 residues. This chain's CDR3 is CASSLTGDPRVSYNSPLHF. The CDR3 region has the DNA TGCGCCAGCAGCTTAACGGGGGACCCGAGGGTCTCCTATAATTCACCCCTCCACTTT.

This clonotype was counted ten times or more. This chain connects TRBV29-1 to TRBJ1-2; 10 bases are shared with TRBD1. CDR1 is SQVTM and CDR2 is ANQGSEA in the germline V gene. Germline trimming cut 4 bases from V and 7 bases from J; bases unmatched to any gene: 18. The CDR3 length is 17 residues. As DNA, the CDR3 is TGCAGCGTTGCCGTCGAGGAGAACCGGGACAGGGGTGGTGGCTACACCTTC. Translated: CSVAVEENRDRGGGYTF.

This clonotype was found many times. The V call is TRBV25-1, the J call TRBJ2-7; D tentatively reads TRBD1 or TRBD2 (5 bases each). The V gene's germline CDR1 is MGHDK and CDR2 SYGVNS. V was trimmed by 6 bases and J by 6 bases, leaving 15 bases between them. The CDR3 is 13 amino acids. CDR3 sequence: CASRGRSYGEQYF. DNA for the CDR3: TGTGCCAGCAGGGGACGTTCATACGGCGAGCAGTACTTC.

CDR3 residues: CSVWGGYTGELFF. CDR3 in DNA: TGCAGCGTTTGGGGGGGTTACACCGGGGAGCTGTTTTTT. V gene TRBV29-1 combines with J gene TRBJ2-2, with 7 bases fitting TRBD2. Germline CDR1 and CDR2: SQVTM and ANQGSEA. V shed 5 bases, J shed 3 bases, and the junction held 3 bases outside the gene matches. CDR3 size: 13 residues.

This clonotype was seen repeatedly, ten times or more. The CDR3 nucleotides are TGCGCCAGCAGCCAAGAATATCGACTAGCGGGAAACAATGAGCAGTTCTTC. Its translation is CASSQEYRLAGNNEQFF. The chain combines TRBV4-1 with TRBJ2-1, with TRBD2 matching 11 bases. CDR1 MGHRA and CDR2 YSYEKL come from the germline V gene. Trimming removed 0 bases from V and 5 bases from J; junction bases left unmatched: 6. This CDR3 region has 17 residues.